The subject of this entry is one TCR beta chain. The sample comes from a study of shared clonotypes between healthy human individuals. Here immunoSEQ multiplex PCR was the method, and the copy in TCRdb shows in-frame clones only, minus some. This table has 450,000 to 500,000 clones, over 70% appearing once. The germline V and J ends were trimmed by 5 bases and 1 base, with 12 bases remaining between them. This CDR3 has 14 amino acids. In germline, CDR1 is SNHLY, CDR2 FYNNEI. For unsorted samples, genomic DNA was extracted from around 96 million PBMCs. This clonotype was obtained from a woman aged 40 to 55 in good health. Some clones in this sample may be carry-over from other donors' samples. Sample: PBMCs. This sequence joins TRBV2 and TRBJ2-7; unclear D gene. The CDR3 DNA reads as TGTGCCAGCAGTCTAAAGGAGACTTCCTACGAGCAGTACTTC. Protein sequence: CASSLKETSYEQYF.